This passage covers 5 T cell receptor beta chains from one sample sequenced in a study of cytomegalovirus exposure and HLA in healthy donors. Primers for the PCR totalled 60 Vbeta and 13 Jbeta. The table came from immunoSEQ multiplex PCR; TCRdb's copy has only in-frame clones and leaves some out. The sample lists 150,000 to 200,000 clones; about 80% were seen once. The source material was PBMCs. These TCRs come from a middle-aged woman in good health and CMV-seronegative.

V is TRBV5-1 and J is TRBJ2-1; 15 bases are shared with TRBD2. Germline CDR1 reads SGHRS; CDR2 reads YFSETQ. This CDR3 has 18 amino acids. The V and J ends lost 4 bases and 6 bases, in that order; junction bases with no gene match: 11. The CDR3 spells CASSLGLAGGPLINEQFF. The DNA for the CDR3 is TGCGCCAGCAGCCTCGGACTAGCGGGAGGGCCGCTAATCAATGAGCAGTTCTTC.

The CDR3 coding sequence is TGTGCCAGCAGCCGAGGGCCAGCGGGAGGCTACGAGCAGTACTTC. Translating gives CASSRGPAGGYEQYF. The chain is built from TRBV7-9 and TRBJ2-7, with 9 positions matching TRBD2. Germline CDR1 and CDR2: SEHNR and FQNEAQ (reference sequence). The junction had 8 bases not matched to a gene; V was cut back by 5 bases and J by 3 bases. CDR3 length: 15 amino acids.

This chain uses TRBV7-2 with TRBJ2-5; 7 positions match TRBD1. Germline trimming cut 5 bases from V and 0 bases from J; bases unmatched to any gene: 6. The germline CDR1 and CDR2 sequences are SGHTA and FQGNSA. This CDR3 spans 15 amino acids. CDR3 region: CASSLVTGDQETQYF. DNA of the CDR3: TGTGCCAGCAGCCTAGTAACAGGGGACCAAGAGACCCAGTACTTC.

The rearrangement links TRBV7-3 to TRBJ2-3; a possible D gene is TRBD2 (6 bases). The CDR3 totals 16 residues. Germline loops: CDR1 SGHTA, CDR2 FQGTGA. V lost 2 bases, J lost 4 bases, and 16 bases lay in between. The DNA for the CDR3 is TGTGCCAGCAGCTTAGCTGGCGGGATACTGGCAGATACGCAGTATTTT. Encoded protein: CASSLAGGILADTQYF.

The chain couples TRBV11-3 to TRBJ1-5; 7 bases map to TRBD1. The V gene end was trimmed by 5 bases and the J gene end by 0 bases; junction bases not matched to a gene: 4. CDR3 length equals 15 residues. CDR1 is SGHNT and CDR2 is YENEEA in the germline V gene. This CDR3 is CASSTGTVSNQPQHF. In DNA form, the CDR3 reads TGTGCCAGCAGCACTGGGACAGTTAGCAATCAGCCCCAGCATTTT.